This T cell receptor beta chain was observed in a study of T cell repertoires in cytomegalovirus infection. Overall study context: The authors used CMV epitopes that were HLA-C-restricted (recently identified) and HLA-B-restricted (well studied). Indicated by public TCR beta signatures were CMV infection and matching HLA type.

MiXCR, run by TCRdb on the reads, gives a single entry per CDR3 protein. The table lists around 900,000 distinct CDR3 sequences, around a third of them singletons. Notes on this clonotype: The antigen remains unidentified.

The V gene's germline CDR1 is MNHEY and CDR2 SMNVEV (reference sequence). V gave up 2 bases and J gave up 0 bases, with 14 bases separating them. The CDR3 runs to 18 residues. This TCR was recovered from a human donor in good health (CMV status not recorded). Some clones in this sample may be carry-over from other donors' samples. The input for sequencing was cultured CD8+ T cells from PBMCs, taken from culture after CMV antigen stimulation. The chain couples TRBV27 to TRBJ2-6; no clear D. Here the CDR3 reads CASSLPHRLSSGANVLTF. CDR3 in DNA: TGTGCCAGCAGTTTACCCCATCGGCTTAGCTCTGGGGCCAACGTCCTGACTTTC.